One sample yielded the 3 T cell receptor beta chains listed below, sequenced in a study of T cell responses to AZD1222 COVID-19 vaccine. Sequencing was performed with immunoSEQ multiplex PCR; in TCRdb, only in-frame clones are kept and a portion is missing. The repertoire holds approximately 90,000 clones, with over 85% as singletons. The starting material was peripheral blood, obtained on day 0 of AZD1222 vaccination. The receptor set was obtained from an adult in good health.

This chain joins TRBV2 and TRBJ2-2, with D maybe TRBD2 (5 bases). The CDR3 has 15 amino acids. Germline values: CDR1 SNHLY, CDR2 FYNNEI. V was pared by 7 bases and J by 4 bases, with 16 bases between. The DNA for the CDR3 is TGTGCCAGCACCACGGGGAGCTTGGGCACCGGGGAGCTGTTTTTT. Translated, it gives CASTTGSLGTGELFF.

The sample holds one count of this clone. The chain recombines TRBV5-8 with TRBJ1-5, with 10 bases lining up with TRBD1. Unmatched junction bases numbered 12, after V lost 7 bases and J lost 5 bases. CDR1 and CDR2 (germline): SGHTS, YDEGEE. This CDR3 contains 16 residues. The CDR3 DNA reads TGTGCCAGCTTCGGGGTGGCCGGGACAGGGGATCAGCCCCAGCATTTT. Amino acid sequence: CASFGVAGTGDQPQHF. Full variable domain (missing parts from reference TRBV5-8 and TRBJ1-5): EAGVTQSPTHLIKTRGQQATLRCSPISGHTSVYWYQQALGLGLQFLLWYDEGEERNRGNFPPRFSGRQFPNYSSELNVNALELEDSALYLCASFGVAGTGDQPQHFGDGTRLSIL.

V usage is TRBV2 and J usage is TRBJ2-1; 10 nucleotides agree with TRBD1. With V trimmed by 6 bases and J by 8 bases, 10 bases remained unmatched. In germline, CDR1 is SNHLY, CDR2 FYNNEI. The length of the CDR3 is 15 residues. For the CDR3, the DNA is TGTGCCAGCAGCCAAACGACAGGGGGCTTTGATGAGCAGTTCTTC. Amino acids: CASSQTTGGFDEQFF.